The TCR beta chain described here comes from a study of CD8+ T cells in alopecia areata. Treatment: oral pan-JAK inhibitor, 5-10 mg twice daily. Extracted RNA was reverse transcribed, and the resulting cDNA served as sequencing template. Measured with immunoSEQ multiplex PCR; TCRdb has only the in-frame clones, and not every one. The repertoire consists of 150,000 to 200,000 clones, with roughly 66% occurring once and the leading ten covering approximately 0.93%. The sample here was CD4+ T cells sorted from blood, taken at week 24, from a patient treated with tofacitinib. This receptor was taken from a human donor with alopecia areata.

CDR3 sequence reads: CASSLGETETQYF. The DNA for the CDR3 is TGTGCCAGCAGCTTAGGGGAGACGGAGACCCAGTACTTC. V gene TRBV7-7 combines with J gene TRBJ2-5; D is possibly TRBD2 (5 bases). CDR1 is SSHAT, CDR2 FNYEAQ, per germline (reference sequence). With 1 base removed from V and 5 bases from J, the gap between germline ends came to 8 bases. This CDR3 has 13 amino acids.